The T cell receptor beta chain under discussion was sequenced for a study of blood T cell repertoires in COVID-19. Whole-study context: Sites in the United States, Italy and Spain provided acute and convalescent COVID-19 samples. PBMCs, B-cell-depleted T cells, or T cells were the source of the cDNA or gDNA that made up the material.

The V gene end was trimmed by 3 bases and the J gene end by 0 bases; junction bases not matched to a gene: 10. The germline CDR1 and CDR2 sequences are GTSNPN and SVGIG (reference sequence). The CDR3 spans 16 residues. This clone was observed a handful of times. Under the authors' procedure: Estimates of nucleated cell counts were drawn from the amplification of reference gene primers. Assay: immunoSEQ multiplex PCR; the TCRdb copy retains only in-frame clones and omits some. The V and J calls and clone size were taken over from that table, and D and trimming were inferred from the DNA. The sample yields 150,000 to 200,000 clones, roughly 80% seen once.

The TCR comes from a human donor with acute or convalescent COVID-19. The donor label of this sample is uncertain. The sequencing sample was made of peripheral blood. This chain uses TRBV30 with TRBJ1-2, with 7 bases identical to TRBD1. The CDR3 loop reads CAWSQTGSQANYGYTF. DNA of the CDR3: TGTGCCTGGAGCCAGACAGGGTCCCAAGCTAACTATGGCTACACCTTC.